This T cell receptor (beta chain) was captured in a study of shared clonotypes between healthy human individuals. Each subset's genomic DNA was split evenly across several immunoSEQ plates. As processed by the authors: With immunoSEQ giving junction-only sequences and no quality scores, filtering differed. TCRdb keeps only in-frame clones here, not all; method: immunoSEQ multiplex PCR. V, J and clone size are taken as reported in that table, and D and trimming were inferred from the DNA itself. The sample lists about 380,000 clones; 96% were seen once. Details on this clone: Its target is unknown.

CD45RO+ cells joined CCR7-negative CD45RA+ TemRA cells to form CD8 memory. Broader study findings: Generally, estimated richness proved larger in naive subsets than it did in memory subsets.

The CDR3 is 14 residues long. Between the trimmed V and J ends, which lost 2 bases and 6 bases, there was a span of 14 bases. CDR1 and CDR2 (germline): MDHEN, SYDVKM. The sequenced material came from memory CD8+ T cells sorted from blood. The subset here: CD45RO+ cells pooled with CCR7-negative TemRA cells. This clonotype originated in a young man in good health. J is TRBJ2-7 and V is TRBV28; D assignment may be TRBD1 or TRBD2 (5 bases each). Here the CDR3 DNA reads TGTGCCAGCAGTTTAGGGCCGGGGCTAAGCGAGCAGTACTTC. Translating gives CASSLGPGLSEQYF.